One T cell receptor (beta chain) is described in this entry. The antigen this receptor binds is unknown. No much larger clone exists at a distance of one base, and base qualities are not known. RNA was extracted using the RNeasy kit, and roughly 0.5 to 1 microgram was reverse transcribed with random hexamers. TCR beta CDR3 regions were amplified with the immunoSEQ multiplex PCR assay covering 54 Vbeta and 13 Jbeta segments. PCR amplification bias was corrected using a synthetic template baseline for primer optimization and computational correction. The study's processing was this. Reads were annotated to V, D and J genes per IMGT and analyzed with immunoSEQ Analyzer, keeping only productive sequences. Clonality was calculated as one minus the Shannon entropy normalized by log2 of the number of productive unique sequences. For each patient and control, public and private clones were evaluated among the 100 most prevalent clones. Clones were defined as Susac-specific when absent from the healthy and MS cohorts, from fewer than 1,200 published viral clones and from other ImmuneACCESS disease sequences. TCRdb trimmed the raw reads at Q25, called clones with MiXCR and kept productive beta chains. Rows with a matching CDR3 protein are joined into one entry that keeps the most common DNA and genes. The V and J calls and clone size come from TCRdb's table, not from the authors' own analysis. This sample comprises 70,000 to 95,000 distinct CDR3 sequences, roughly 94% of them detected only once. Clones ranked in the top ten supply approximately 0.92% of the sample.

Peripheral blood CD8+ and CD4+ T cells from healthy donors, Susac syndrome patients and multiple sclerosis patients were profiled by high-throughput TCR beta sequencing. The Susac syndrome patients fulfilled recently defined diagnostic criteria for definite or probable disease. Bulk CD8+ and CD4+ T cells were purified magnetically by negative isolation, whereas CD8+ TEMRA cells were enriched by FACS. Blood was drawn into EDTA tubes, processed within 24 hours, and PBMCs were isolated by density gradient centrifugation. PBMCs intended for TCR sequencing were cryopreserved in liquid nitrogen and were subsequently thawed in a 37 degrees C water bath. Purity of sorted or isolated CD4+, CD8+ and CD8+ TEMRA cells was at least 90%. This entry is derived from a study of CD8 T cells in Susac syndrome (dated by TCRdb to about 2019). About the full investigation: Among the Susac syndrome patients who were sequenced, clinically active disease was present in six and clinical remission was observed in fewer than 10. Repertoire sequencing was used to test whether CD8+ T cell activation and differentiation in Susac syndrome was antigen driven. The study compared CD8+ T cell repertoire clonality among 12 healthy donors, 14 Susac syndrome patients and 15 multiple sclerosis patients. At blood withdrawal, Susac syndrome patients were either therapy-naive, taking corticosteroids (in some cases with IVIg as well), or taking IVIg alone. Summary of the overall study and its limitations: Looking at Susac-specific public clones, the researchers identified fewer than 20 in the total CD8+ repertoire and a few in the CD8+ TEMRA repertoire. Clonal expansion was seen in Susac syndrome CD8+ repertoires, peaking in CD8+ TEMRA cells and being greater in clinically active patients than in remitting ones. The TCR sequencing and HLA analysis was acknowledged to have included a relatively small number of individuals.

Germline trimming: 6 bases from V, 5 bases from J; junction bases outside gene matches: 5. From a lookup of the germline V gene (reference sequence), CDR1 and CDR2 are LNHNV and YYDKDF. From the cysteine through the phenylalanine, the CDR3 covers 14 amino acids. The DNA shown is the 42-base CDR3, in frame from base 1. The sample taken for sequencing was CD8+ T cells from PBMCs. The sequence derives from a human donor with Susac syndrome. The receptor chain draws on TRBV15 and TRBJ2-1; 9 nucleotides in the junction match TRBD1. The CDR3 region has the sequence CATRGDRVDNEQFF. The DNA sequence reads TGTGCCACCAGAGGGGACAGGGTCGACAATGAGCAGTTCTTC.